This TCR beta chain was captured by sequencing in a study of blood T cells in healthy people across ages. The study's findings and limits: Diversity estimated from one million T cells was considered an underestimate. Because sorting was not performed, PBMCs prevented conclusive naive versus antigen-experienced comparison. The study found more naive CD4+ cells and higher diversity in long-lived than aged donors.

Each sample had at least 6.5 million PBMCs isolated. Looked up from germline, CDR1 is DFQATT and CDR2 is SNEGSKA (reference sequence). The CDR3 is 15 residues long. A J-beta primer mix and a sample-barcoded 5' primer were used in a second PCR of about 7 to 12 cycles. TCRdb reprocessed the 5' RACE reads via MiXCR and lists one record per CDR3 protein. Of some 1,800,000 distinct CDR3 sequences listed, about two fifths are singletons. Note on this clonotype: What it binds is not known. The junction does not match germline at one end; this may be a read error.

This receptor was obtained from a human donor in good health. V and J are TRBV20-1 and TRBJ2-5; maybe TRBD1 (6 bases). Sequenced input: blood. CDR3 in amino acids: CGARDPSLQGETQYF. In nucleotides, the CDR3 is TGCGGTGCTAGAGACCCGTCCCTGCAGGGGGAGACCCAGTACTTC.